Here is one TCR beta chain with its context. This entry belongs to a study of control samples from healthy donors and cancer patients. Measured with immunoSEQ multiplex PCR; TCRdb has only the in-frame clones, and not every one. The sample includes around 110,000 clones, roughly nine tenths seen only once; the top ten take 0.95% to 1.3%. CDR1 and CDR2 from the germline V gene are LNHDA and SQIVND (reference sequence). This CDR3 has 15 residues. V lost 6 bases and J lost 7, with 16 bases in between. The chain is built from TRBV19 and TRBJ1-6, with a weak D call TRBD1 (6 bases). The sequenced sample was PBMCs. The clonotype was recovered from a woman aged 45-65 years with colorectal cancer. The CDR3 protein is CASRELTGLNSPLHF. The CDR3 nucleotides read TGTGCCAGTAGGGAATTGACAGGATTGAATTCACCCCTCCACTTT.